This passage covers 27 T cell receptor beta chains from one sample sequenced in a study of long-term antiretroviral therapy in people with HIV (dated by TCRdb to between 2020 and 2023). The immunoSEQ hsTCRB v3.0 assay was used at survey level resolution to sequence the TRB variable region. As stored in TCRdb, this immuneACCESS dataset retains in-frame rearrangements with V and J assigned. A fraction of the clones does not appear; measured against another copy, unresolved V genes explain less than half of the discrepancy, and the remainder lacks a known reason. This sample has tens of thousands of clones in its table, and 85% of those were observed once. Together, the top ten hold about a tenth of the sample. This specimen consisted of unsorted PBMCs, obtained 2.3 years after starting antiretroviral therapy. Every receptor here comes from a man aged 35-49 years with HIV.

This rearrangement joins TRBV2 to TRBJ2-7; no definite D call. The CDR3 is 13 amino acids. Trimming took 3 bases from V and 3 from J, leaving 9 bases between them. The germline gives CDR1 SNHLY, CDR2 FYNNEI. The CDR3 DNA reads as TGTGCCAGCAGTGAGGGCACCCTCTACGAGCAGTACTTC. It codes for CASSEGTLYEQYF.

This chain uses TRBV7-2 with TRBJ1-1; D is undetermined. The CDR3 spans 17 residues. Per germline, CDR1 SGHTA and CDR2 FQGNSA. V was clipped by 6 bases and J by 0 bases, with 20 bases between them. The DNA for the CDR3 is TGTGCCAGCAGTAAACGAATCCTGGGAAAGGTGAACACTGAAGCTTTCTTT. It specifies CASSKRILGKVNTEAFF.

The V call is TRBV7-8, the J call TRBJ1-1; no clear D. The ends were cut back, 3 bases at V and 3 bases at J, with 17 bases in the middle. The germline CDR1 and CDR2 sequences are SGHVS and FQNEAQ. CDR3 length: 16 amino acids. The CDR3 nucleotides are TGTGCCAGCAGCTTCTTTGACGAGAGTTTCCACACTGAAGCTTTCTTT. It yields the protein CASSFFDESFHTEAFF.

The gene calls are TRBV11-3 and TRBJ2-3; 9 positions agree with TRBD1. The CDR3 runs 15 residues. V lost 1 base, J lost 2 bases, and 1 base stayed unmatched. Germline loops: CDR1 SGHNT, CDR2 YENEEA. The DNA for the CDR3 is TGTGCCAGCAGCTTAGGACAGGGGGTCACAGATACGCAGTATTTT. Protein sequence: CASSLGQGVTDTQYF.

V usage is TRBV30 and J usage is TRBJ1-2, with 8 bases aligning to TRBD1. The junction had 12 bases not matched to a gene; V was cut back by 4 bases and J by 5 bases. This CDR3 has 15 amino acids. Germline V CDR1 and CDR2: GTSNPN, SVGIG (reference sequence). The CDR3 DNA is TGTGCCTGGACCCCCCCGGACAGGGTGATATATGGCTACACCTTC. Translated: CAWTPPDRVIYGYTF.

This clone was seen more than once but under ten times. The CDR3 loop is CASSLGQGAGNEQFF. The CDR3 DNA reads TGTGCCAGCAGCCTCGGGCAGGGGGCTGGCAATGAGCAGTTCTTC. V and J are TRBV2 and TRBJ2-1, with 8 positions matching TRBD1. CDR3 length: 15 residues. Germline lookup yields CDR1 SNHLY and CDR2 FYNNEI. V was pared by 6 bases and J by 6 bases, with 10 bases of the junction left unmatched. Combining the CDR3 with reference TRBV2 and TRBJ2-1 gives the whole variable domain EPEVTQTPSHQVTQMGQEVILRCVPISNHLYFYWYRQILGQKVEFLVSFYNNEISEKSEIFDDQFSVERPDGSNFTLKIRSTKLEDSAMYFCASSLGQGAGNEQFFGPGTRLTVL.

The CDR3 DNA reads as TGTGCCAGCAGCTTAGCTGTAACTGTCTTAGCAACTAATGAAAAACTGTTTTTT. Protein: CASSLAVTVLATNEKLFF. The chain recombines TRBV7-8 with TRBJ1-4; D uncertain. Germline lookup yields CDR1 SGHVS and CDR2 FQNEAQ. Trimming took 0 bases from V and 0 from J, leaving 14 bases between them. The CDR3 extends over 18 amino acids.

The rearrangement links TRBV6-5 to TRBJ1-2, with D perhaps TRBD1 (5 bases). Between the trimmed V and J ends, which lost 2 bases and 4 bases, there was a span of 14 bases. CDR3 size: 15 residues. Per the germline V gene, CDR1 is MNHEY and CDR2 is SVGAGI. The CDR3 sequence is CASSYLRQPTYGYTF. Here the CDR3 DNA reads TGTGCCAGCAGTTACCTTAGACAGCCAACCTATGGCTACACCTTC.

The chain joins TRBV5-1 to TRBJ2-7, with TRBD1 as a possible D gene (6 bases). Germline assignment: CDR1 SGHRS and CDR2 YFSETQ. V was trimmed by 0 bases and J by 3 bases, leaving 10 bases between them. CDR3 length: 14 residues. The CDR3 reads CASSLVTGDYEQYF. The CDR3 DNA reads TGCGCCAGCAGCTTGGTGACAGGAGACTACGAGCAGTACTTC.

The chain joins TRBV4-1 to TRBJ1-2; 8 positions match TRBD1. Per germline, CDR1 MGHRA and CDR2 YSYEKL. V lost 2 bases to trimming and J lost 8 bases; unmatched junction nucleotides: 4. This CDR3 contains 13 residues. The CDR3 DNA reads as TGCGCCAGCAGCCAATCCGGGACAGGCGGCTACACCTTC. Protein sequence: CASSQSGTGGYTF.

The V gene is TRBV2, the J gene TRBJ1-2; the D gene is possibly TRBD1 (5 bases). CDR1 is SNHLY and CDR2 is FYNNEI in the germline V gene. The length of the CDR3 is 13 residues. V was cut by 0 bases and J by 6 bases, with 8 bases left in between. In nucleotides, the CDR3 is TGTGCCAGCAGTGAAGCTTTCAGGGATGGCTACACCTTC. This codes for CASSEAFRDGYTF. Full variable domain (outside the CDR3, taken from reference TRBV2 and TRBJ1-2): EPEVTQTPSHQVTQMGQEVILRCVPISNHLYFYWYRQILGQKVEFLVSFYNNEISEKSEIFDDQFSVERPDGSNFTLKIRSTKLEDSAMYFCASSEAFRDGYTFGSGTRLTVV.

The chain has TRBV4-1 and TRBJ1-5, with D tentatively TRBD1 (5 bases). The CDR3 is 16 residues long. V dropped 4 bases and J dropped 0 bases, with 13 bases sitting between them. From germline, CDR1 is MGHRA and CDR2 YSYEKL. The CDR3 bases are TGCGCCAGCAGCCCTGGGACTGCCTTTAGCAATCAGCCCCAGCATTTT. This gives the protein CASSPGTAFSNQPQHF.

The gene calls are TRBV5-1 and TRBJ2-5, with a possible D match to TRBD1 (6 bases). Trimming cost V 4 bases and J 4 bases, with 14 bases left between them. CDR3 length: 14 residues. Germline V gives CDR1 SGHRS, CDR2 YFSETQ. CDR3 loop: CASSPWTALETQYF. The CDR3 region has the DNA TGCGCCAGCAGCCCCTGGACAGCGCTAGAGACCCAGTACTTC. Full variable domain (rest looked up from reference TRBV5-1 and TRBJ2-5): KAGVTQTPRYLIKTRGQQVTLSCSPISGHRSVSWYQQTPGQGLQFLFEYFSETQRNKGNFPGRFSGRQFSNSRSEMNVSTLELGDSALYLCASSPWTALETQYFGPGTRLLVL.

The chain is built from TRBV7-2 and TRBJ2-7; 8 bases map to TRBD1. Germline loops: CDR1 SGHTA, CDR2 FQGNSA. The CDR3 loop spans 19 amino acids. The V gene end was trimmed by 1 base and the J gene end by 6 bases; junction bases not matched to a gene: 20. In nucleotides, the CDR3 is TGTGCCAGCAGCTTAGTGGCGAGCTCCGTGGACAGGGAAAAGGGCGAGCAGTACTTC. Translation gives CASSLVASSVDREKGEQYF.

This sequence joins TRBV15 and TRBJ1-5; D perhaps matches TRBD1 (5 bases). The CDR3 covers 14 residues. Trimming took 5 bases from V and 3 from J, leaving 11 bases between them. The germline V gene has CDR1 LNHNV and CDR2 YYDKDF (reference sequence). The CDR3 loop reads CATSGGTYNQPQHF. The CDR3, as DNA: TGTGCCACCAGCGGGGGAACCTACAATCAGCCCCAGCATTTT.

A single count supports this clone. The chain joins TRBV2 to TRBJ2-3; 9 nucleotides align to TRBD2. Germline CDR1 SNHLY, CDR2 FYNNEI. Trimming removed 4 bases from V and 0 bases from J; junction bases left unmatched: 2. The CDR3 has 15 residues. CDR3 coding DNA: TGTGCCAGCAGTGTGACTAGCGGAAGCACAGATACGCAGTATTTT. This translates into CASSVTSGSTDTQYF.

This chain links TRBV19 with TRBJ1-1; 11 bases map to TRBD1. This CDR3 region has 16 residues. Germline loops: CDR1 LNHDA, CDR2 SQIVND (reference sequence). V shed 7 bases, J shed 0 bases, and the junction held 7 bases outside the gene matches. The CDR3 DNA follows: TGTGCCAGTACCCGGACAGGGGGCTTTATGAACACTGAAGCTTTCTTT. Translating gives CASTRTGGFMNTEAFF. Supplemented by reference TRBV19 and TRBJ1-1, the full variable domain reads DGGITQSPKYLFRKEGQNVTLSCEQNLNHDAMYWYRQDPGQGLRLIYYSQIVNDFQKGDIAEGYSVSREKKESFPLTVTSAQKNPTAFYLCASTRTGGFMNTEAFFGQGTRLTVV.

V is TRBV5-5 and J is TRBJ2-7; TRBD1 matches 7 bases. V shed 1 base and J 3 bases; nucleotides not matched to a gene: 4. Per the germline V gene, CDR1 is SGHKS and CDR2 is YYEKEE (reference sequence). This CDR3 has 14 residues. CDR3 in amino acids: CASSLSQGDYEQYF. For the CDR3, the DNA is TGTGCCAGCAGCTTGTCTCAGGGGGACTACGAGCAGTACTTC. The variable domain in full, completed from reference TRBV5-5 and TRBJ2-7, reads DAGVTQSPTHLIKTRGQQVTLRCSPISGHKSVSWYQQVLGQGPQFIFQYYEKEERGRGNFPDRFSARQFPNYSSELNVNALLLGDSALYLCASSLSQGDYEQYFGPGTRLTVT.

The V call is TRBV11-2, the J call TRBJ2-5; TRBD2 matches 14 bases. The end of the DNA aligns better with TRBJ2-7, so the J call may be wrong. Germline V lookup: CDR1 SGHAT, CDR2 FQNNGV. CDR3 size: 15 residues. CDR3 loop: CASSIGLAGGYEQYF. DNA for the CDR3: TGTGCCAGCAGCATCGGACTAGCGGGAGGTTACGAGCAGTACTTC.

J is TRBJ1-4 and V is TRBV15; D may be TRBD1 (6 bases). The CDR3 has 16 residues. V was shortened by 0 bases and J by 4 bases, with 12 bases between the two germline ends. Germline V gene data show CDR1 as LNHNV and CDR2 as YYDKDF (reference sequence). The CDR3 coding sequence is TGTGCCACCAGCAGAGATTTGGACAGCGGTAATGAAAAACTGTTTTTT. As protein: CATSRDLDSGNEKLFF.

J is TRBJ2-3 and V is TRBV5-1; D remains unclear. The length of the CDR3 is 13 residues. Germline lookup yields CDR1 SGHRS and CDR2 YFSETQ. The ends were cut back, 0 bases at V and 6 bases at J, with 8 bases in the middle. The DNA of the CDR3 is TGCGCCAGCAGCTTGGCCATGGGTGATACGCAGTATTTT. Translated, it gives CASSLAMGDTQYF.

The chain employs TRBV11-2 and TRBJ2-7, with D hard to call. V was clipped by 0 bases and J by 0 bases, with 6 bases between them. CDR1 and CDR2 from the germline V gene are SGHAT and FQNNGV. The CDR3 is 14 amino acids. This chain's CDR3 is CASSLDRSSYEQYF. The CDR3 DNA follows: TGTGCCAGCAGCTTAGACAGGAGCTCCTACGAGCAGTACTTC.

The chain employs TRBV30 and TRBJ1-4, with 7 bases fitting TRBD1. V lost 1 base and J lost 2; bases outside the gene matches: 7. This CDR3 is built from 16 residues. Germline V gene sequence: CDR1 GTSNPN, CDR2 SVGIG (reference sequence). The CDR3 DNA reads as TGTGCCTGGAGTGGGATGCCAGGGGGTACTAATGAAAAACTGTTTTTT. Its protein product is CAWSGMPGGTNEKLFF.

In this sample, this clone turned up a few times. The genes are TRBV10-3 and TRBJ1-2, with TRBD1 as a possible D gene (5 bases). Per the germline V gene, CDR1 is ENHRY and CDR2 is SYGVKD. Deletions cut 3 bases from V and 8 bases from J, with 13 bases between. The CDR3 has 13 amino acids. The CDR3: CAISDGAGIGYTF. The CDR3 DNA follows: TGTGCCATCAGTGATGGGGCAGGGATAGGCTACACCTTC.

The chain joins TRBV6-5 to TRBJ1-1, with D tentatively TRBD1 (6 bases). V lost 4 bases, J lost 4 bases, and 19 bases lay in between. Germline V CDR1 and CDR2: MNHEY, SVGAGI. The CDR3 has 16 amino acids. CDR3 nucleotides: TGTGCCAGCAGTTCCCCGCGGGACAAGATGGGCACTGAAGCTTTCTTT. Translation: CASSSPRDKMGTEAFF.

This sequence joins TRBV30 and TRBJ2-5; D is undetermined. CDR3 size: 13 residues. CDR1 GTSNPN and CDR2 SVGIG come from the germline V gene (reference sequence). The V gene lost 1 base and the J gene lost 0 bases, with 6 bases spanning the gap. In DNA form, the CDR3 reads TGTGCCTGGAGTGCCTCAGACCAAGAGACCCAGTACTTC. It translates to CAWSASDQETQYF.

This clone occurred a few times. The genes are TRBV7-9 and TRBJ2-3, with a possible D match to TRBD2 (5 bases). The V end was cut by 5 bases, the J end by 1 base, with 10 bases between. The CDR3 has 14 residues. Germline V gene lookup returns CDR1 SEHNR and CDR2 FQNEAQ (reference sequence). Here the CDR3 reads CASSPSGGTDTQYF. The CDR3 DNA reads TGTGCCAGCAGCCCGAGCGGCGGCACAGATACGCAGTATTTT.